This T cell receptor (beta chain) stems from a study of radiotherapy plus CTLA-4 blockade in lung cancer. Study-wide results and limits: Among blood TCR repertoires after radiotherapy plus ipilimumab, tumor-derived clones expanded. It was early blood T cell clone dynamics, with interferon-beta, that reportedly best predicted response.

Per the germline V gene, CDR1 is SGDLS and CDR2 is YYNGEE. The trim removed 6 bases at V and 9 bases at J, leaving 14 bases unmatched. The CDR3 consists of 15 residues. About this clone: The target antigen is unknown.

The assay was immunoSEQ multiplex PCR, and TCRdb's table has in-frame clones only and misses some. This table holds 40,000 to 50,000 clones, 80% to 85% found once. Sequences were derived from peripheral blood, sampled from a patient treated with radiotherapy plus ipilimumab. V and J are TRBV9 and TRBJ2-1; 8 bases match TRBD2. The TCR comes from a human donor with non-small cell lung cancer who had stable disease on radiotherapy plus ipilimumab. This CDR3 is CASNEMGGRSGEQFF. CDR3 nucleotides: TGTGCCAGCAACGAAATGGGCGGGAGGTCAGGTGAGCAGTTCTTC. The variable domain in full, completed from reference TRBV9 and TRBJ2-1, reads DSGVTQTPKHLITATGQRVTLRCSPRSGDLSVYWYQQSLDQGLQFLIQYYNGEERAKGNILERFSAQQFPDLHSELNLSSLELGDSALYFCASNEMGGRSGEQFFGPGTRLTVL.